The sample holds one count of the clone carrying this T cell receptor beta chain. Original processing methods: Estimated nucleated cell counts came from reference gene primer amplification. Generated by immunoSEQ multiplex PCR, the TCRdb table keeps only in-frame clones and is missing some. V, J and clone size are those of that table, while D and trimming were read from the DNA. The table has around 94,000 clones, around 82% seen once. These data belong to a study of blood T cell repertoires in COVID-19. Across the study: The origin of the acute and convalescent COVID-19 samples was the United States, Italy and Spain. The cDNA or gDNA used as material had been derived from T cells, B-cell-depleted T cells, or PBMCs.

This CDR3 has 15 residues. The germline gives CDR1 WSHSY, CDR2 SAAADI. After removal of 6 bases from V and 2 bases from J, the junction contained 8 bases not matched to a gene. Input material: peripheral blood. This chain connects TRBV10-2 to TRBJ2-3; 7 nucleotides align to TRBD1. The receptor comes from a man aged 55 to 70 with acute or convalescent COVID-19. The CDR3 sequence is CASRVTGDPTDTQYF. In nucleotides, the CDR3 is TGCGCCAGCAGAGTTACAGGGGATCCCACAGATACGCAGTATTTT.